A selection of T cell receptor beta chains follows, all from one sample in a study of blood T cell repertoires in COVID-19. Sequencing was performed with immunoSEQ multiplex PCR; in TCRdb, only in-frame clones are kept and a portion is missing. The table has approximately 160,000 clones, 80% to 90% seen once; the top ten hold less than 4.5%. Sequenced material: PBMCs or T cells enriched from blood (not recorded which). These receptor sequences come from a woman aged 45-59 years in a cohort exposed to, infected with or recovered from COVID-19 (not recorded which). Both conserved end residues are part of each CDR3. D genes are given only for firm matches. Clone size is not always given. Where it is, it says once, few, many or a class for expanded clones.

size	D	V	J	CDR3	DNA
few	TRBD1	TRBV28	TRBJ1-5	CASRTPTGNNQPQHF	TGTGCCAGCAGAACTCCGACAGGGAACAATCAGCCCCAGCATTTT
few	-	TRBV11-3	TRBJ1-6	CASSFGFGSPLHF	TGTGCCAGCAGCTTCGGGTTTGGTTCACCCCTCCACTTT
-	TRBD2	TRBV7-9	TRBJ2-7	CASSTLGAGLSYEQYF	TGTGCCAGCAGCACCTTGGGAGCGGGGCTCTCCTACGAGCAGTACTTC
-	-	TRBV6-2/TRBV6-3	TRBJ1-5	CASGQQSEPQHF	TGTGCCAGCGGCCAACAATCAGAGCCCCAGCATTTT
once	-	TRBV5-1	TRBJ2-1	CASSVGLSSYNEQFF	TGCGCCAGCAGCGTGGGACTGAGCTCCTACAATGAGCAGTTCTTC
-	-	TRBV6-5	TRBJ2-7	CASRSTGVQQYF	TGTGCCAGCAGATCCACGGGGGTCCAGCAGTACTTC
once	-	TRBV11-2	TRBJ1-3	CASSSSSGNTIYF	TGTGCCAGCAGCTCCTCCAGTGGAAACACCATATATTTT
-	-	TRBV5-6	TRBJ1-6	CASSLYQLSSYNSPLHF	TGTGCCAGCAGCTTATATCAGTTAAGCTCCTATAATTCACCCCTCCACTTT
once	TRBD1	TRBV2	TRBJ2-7	CASKPTGLSSYEQYF	TGTGCCAGCAAGCCGACAGGGTTAAGCTCCTACGAGCAGTACTTC
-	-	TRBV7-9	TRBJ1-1	CASSLAGGSWTEAFF	TGTGCCAGCAGCTTAGCCGGGGGAAGTTGGACTGAAGCTTTCTTT
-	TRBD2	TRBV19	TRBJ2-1	CASSTGLAGFSSYNEQFF	TGTGCCAGTAGTACGGGACTAGCGGGTTTCAGCTCCTACAATGAGCAGTTCTTC
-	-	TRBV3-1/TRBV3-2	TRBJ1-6	CASSLSLAGDSPLHF	TGTGCCAGCAGCCTAAGTTTGGCCGGAGATTCACCCCTCCACTTT
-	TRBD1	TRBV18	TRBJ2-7	CASSPQGANIDEQYF	TGTGCCAGCTCACCCCAGGGGGCCAACATCGACGAGCAGTACTTC
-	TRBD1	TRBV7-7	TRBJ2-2	CASSSGTADTGELFF	TGTGCTAGCAGCTCCGGGACAGCCGACACCGGGGAGCTGTTTTTT
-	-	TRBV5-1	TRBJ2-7	CASRPQGQSYEQYF	TGCGCCAGCAGGCCCCAGGGGCAATCCTACGAGCAGTACTTC
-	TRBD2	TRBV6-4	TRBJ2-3	CASSAGLAGGLDTQYF	TGTGCCAGCAGTGCCGGACTAGCGGGAGGGCTGGATACGCAGTATTTT
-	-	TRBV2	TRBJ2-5	CASSETQKTRETQYF	TGTGCCAGCAGTGAAACACAGAAGACCCGGGAGACCCAGTACTTC
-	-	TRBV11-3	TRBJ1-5	CASSLVQGGSQPQHF	TGTGCCAGCAGCTTAGTGCAGGGAGGCTCGCAGCCCCAGCATTTT
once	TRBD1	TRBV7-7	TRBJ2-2	CASSPTGAGELFF	TGTGCTAGCAGCCCGACAGGGGCCGGGGAGCTGTTTTTT
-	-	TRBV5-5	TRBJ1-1	CASSFSDSYTEAFF	TGTGCCAGCAGCTTTTCCGACAGCTACACTGAAGCTTTCTTT
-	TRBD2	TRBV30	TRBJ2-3	CAWSPLAGSSPTQYF	TGTGCCTGGAGTCCACTAGCGGGATCCTCTCCTACGCAGTATTTT
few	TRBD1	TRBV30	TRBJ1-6	CACSSGTGGFYNSPLHF	TGTGCCTGTTCATCCGGGACAGGGGGCTTCTATAATTCACCCCTCCACTTT
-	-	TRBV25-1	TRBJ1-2	CASSLWGGNYGYTF	TGTGCCAGCAGTCTATGGGGGGGTAACTATGGCTACACCTTC
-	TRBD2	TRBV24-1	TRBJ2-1	CATSDLAGGVRYEQFF	TGTGCCACCAGTGATTTAGCGGGGGGGGTCCGCTATGAGCAGTTCTTC
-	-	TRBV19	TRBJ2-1	CASSLRIQVGGNEQFF	TGTGCCAGTAGCTTACGTATCCAGGTAGGTGGCAATGAGCAGTTCTTC
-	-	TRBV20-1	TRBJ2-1	CSADQYNEQFF	TGCAGTGCCGATCAGTACAATGAGCAGTTCTTC
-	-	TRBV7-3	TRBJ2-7	CASSSTGSNEQYF	TGTGCCAGCAGCTCAACAGGGAGTAATGAGCAGTACTTC
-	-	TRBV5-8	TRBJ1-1	CASSLRTGHTNTEAFF	TGTGCCAGCAGCTTGCGTACGGGACACACAAACACTGAAGCTTTCTTT
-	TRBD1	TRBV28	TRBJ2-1	CASSNNLQGTNEQFF	TGTGCCAGCAGCAATAATTTACAGGGGACCAATGAGCAGTTCTTC
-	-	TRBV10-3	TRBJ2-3	CAISGVASDATDTQYF	TGTGCCATCAGTGGGGTAGCTAGCGACGCAACAGATACGCAGTATTTT
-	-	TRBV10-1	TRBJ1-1	CASSESVSPEAFF	TGCGCCAGCAGTGAGTCTGTATCCCCTGAAGCTTTCTTT
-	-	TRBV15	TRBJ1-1	CATSRSQKGAEAFF	TGTGCCACCAGCAGAAGTCAAAAAGGAGCTGAAGCTTTCTTT
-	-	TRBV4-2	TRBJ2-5	CASSQDLESQETQYF	TGTGCCAGCAGCCAAGACCTGGAGTCCCAAGAGACCCAGTACTTC